These 26 T cell receptor beta chains originate from one sample sequenced in a study of glioma-infiltrating T cells. TCR alpha and beta CDR3 regions were amplified from RNA using iRepertoire nested multiplex PCR. TCRdb passed the multiplex PCR reads through MiXCR, listing each CDR3 protein once. The table has about 22,000 distinct CDR3 sequences, 20% to 25% seen once; the top ten hold about an eighth. Sequencing was done on a sample of glioma tissue, nonneoplastic brain tissue, or PBMCs (not recorded which). The receptors come from a human donor with low-grade glioma or glioblastoma, undergoing nonglioma brain surgery, or in good health (not recorded which).

At least ten counts were recorded for this clonotype. This chain uses TRBV2 with TRBJ2-1; 8 bases line up with TRBD1. After removal of 8 bases from V and 7 bases from J, the junction contained 7 bases not matched to a gene. CDR3 length: 13 residues. Looked up from germline, CDR1 is SNHLY and CDR2 is FYNNEI. The CDR3 sequence is CASARQGWNEQFF. CDR3 DNA: TGTGCCAGCGCCCGACAGGGGTGGAATGAGCAGTTCTTC.

V is TRBV5-1 and J is TRBJ2-1; D is perhaps TRBD2 (6 bases). The germline V gene has CDR1 SGHRS and CDR2 YFSETQ. This CDR3 has 14 residues. Between the trimmed V and J ends, which lost 2 bases and 9 bases, there was a span of 15 bases. The CDR3 DNA is TGCGCCAGCAGCTTTGACGGGGGAAAGAGTGAGCAGTTCTTC. Translation gives CASSFDGGKSEQFF.

This rearrangement joins TRBV7-9 to TRBJ2-7; TRBD2 might be the D (6 bases). CDR1 is SEHNR and CDR2 is FQNEAQ in the germline V gene (reference sequence). Trimming took off 1 base at V and 7 bases at J, with 14 bases between the two ends. CDR3 size: 14 residues. CDR3 nucleotides: TGTGCCAGCAGCTTAGTGCCTCTGGGGGGTGAGCAGTACTTC. Residues: CASSLVPLGGEQYF.

The chain links TRBV27 to TRBJ2-5; 9 bases map to TRBD2. CDR1 and CDR2 from the germline V gene are MNHEY and SMNVEV (reference sequence). This CDR3 is 14 amino acids long. The junction had 9 bases not matched to a gene; V was cut back by 6 bases and J by 7 bases. The CDR3 DNA follows: TGTGCCAGCAGCCCGGGGACTAGCAGTGGGACCCAGTACTTC. Protein sequence: CASSPGTSSGTQYF.

This clonotype was picked up many times. The rearrangement uses TRBV20-1 and TRBJ1-6, with no clear D. Germline CDR1 reads DFQATT; CDR2 reads SNEGSKA (reference sequence). Trimming took 0 bases from V and 10 from J, leaving 7 bases between them. The CDR3 sequence is 12 residues long. The chain's CDR3 is CSARDVGSPLHF. The DNA for the CDR3 is TGCAGTGCTAGAGATGTGGGGTCACCCCTCCACTTT.

This clonotype was counted only a few times. The chain uses TRBV7-3 and TRBJ2-5; maybe TRBD1 (6 bases). Looked up from germline, CDR1 is SGHTA and CDR2 is FQGTGA. V was clipped by 1 base and J by 3 bases, with 6 bases between them. The CDR3 covers 13 residues. CDR3 DNA: TGTGCCAGCAGCTTAAGACAGGAAGAGACCCAGTACTTC. Protein sequence: CASSLRQEETQYF. Full variable domain (remainder filled in from reference TRBV7-3 and TRBJ2-5): GAGVSQTPSNKVTEKGKYVELRCDPISGHTALYWYRQSLGQGPEFLIYFQGTGAADDSGLPNDRFFAVRPEGSVSTLKIQRTERGDSAVYLCASSLRQEETQYFGPGTRLLVL.

The V and J genes are TRBV2 and TRBJ2-3; D ambiguous. Germline V gene sequence: CDR1 SNHLY, CDR2 FYNNEI. V lost 4 bases and J 6 bases, leaving 8 bases between the germline ends. The CDR3 has 12 amino acids. The DNA of the CDR3 is TGTGCCAGCAGTGCCGGTTCGGATACGCAGTATTTT. This translates into CASSAGSDTQYF.

As concerns this clonotype: One junction end disagrees with the germline gene, perhaps due to a read error. The genes are TRBV3-1 and TRBJ2-1; the match to TRBD2 covers 14 bases. The CDR3 has 16 amino acids. CDR1 is LGHDT and CDR2 is YNNKEL in the germline V gene (reference sequence). This chain's CDR3 is CPIETSGGVRRNEQVF. DNA for the CDR3: TGTCCCATAGAGACTAGCGGGGGGGTCAGGAGGAATGAGCAGGTCTTC.

The gene calls are TRBV2 and TRBJ1-1; tentative D call: TRBD1 (5 bases). Trimming left V 6 bases short and J 1 base short, with 12 bases between. The CDR3 covers 14 residues. Germline V CDR1 and CDR2: SNHLY, FYNNEI. CDR3 amino acids: CASRATQGNTEAFF. CDR3 in DNA: TGTGCCAGCAGGGCAACCCAGGGGAACACTGAAGCTTTCTTT.

On this clonotype: A much larger clone is a single base away; this may be a read error. V and J are TRBV7-3 and TRBJ2-1; weak D call: TRBD2 (5 bases). The germline gives CDR1 SGHTA, CDR2 FQGTGA. V was shortened by 4 bases and J by 9 bases, with 22 bases between the two germline ends. This CDR3 is built from 16 residues. This CDR3 is CASSSGGTGKVSEQFF. As DNA, the CDR3 is TGTGCCAGCAGCTCGGGTGGTACGGGAAAAGTGAGTGAGCAGTTCTTC.

The CDR3 nucleotides are TGTGCCAGCTCACCCGGGCTGAACACTGAAGCTTTCTTT. Amino acid sequence: CASSPGLNTEAFF. The rearrangement links TRBV18 to TRBJ1-1; D not certain. Between the trimmed V and J ends, which lost 3 bases and 0 bases, there was a span of 5 bases. This CDR3 contains 13 residues. CDR1 is KGHSH, CDR2 LQKENI, per germline.

Details on this clonotype: One base away lies a much larger clone, so this may be a sequencing read error. The V gene is TRBV5-1, the J gene TRBJ1-6; the match to TRBD1 covers 7 bases. The CDR3 has 15 amino acids. J was trimmed by 5 bases and V by 4 bases; bases with no gene match: 6. Germline V gene lookup returns CDR1 SGHRS and CDR2 YFSETQ. CDR3 bases: TGCGCCAGCAGCCTCGGGACAGCGAATAATTCACCCCTCCACTTT. Its protein is CASSLGTANNSPLHF.

The V and J genes are TRBV7-2 and TRBJ1-2; a possible D gene is TRBD1 (5 bases). This CDR3 contains 15 residues. Per germline, CDR1 SGHTA and CDR2 FQGNSA. V lost 0 bases and J lost 4, with 12 bases in between. The CDR3 nucleotides are TGTGCCAGCAGCTTAGCGATTGGGGGTGGCTATGGCTACACCTTC. Translating gives CASSLAIGGGYGYTF.

To note about this clonotype: Given a much more abundant clone one base away, this may be a read error. The V and J genes are TRBV6-5 and TRBJ2-7; D unclear. The germline V gene encodes CDR1 MNHEY and CDR2 SVGAGI. V lost 5 bases, J lost 5 bases, and 13 bases lay in between. This CDR3 has 13 amino acids. CDR3 sequence (DNA): TGTGCCAGCAGTGCAACAGTGGTACACGAGCAGTACTTC. It yields the protein CASSATVVHEQYF.

The table lists this clonotype with many counts. The CDR3: CASSLSAVSIQETQYF. The CDR3 bases are TGTGCCAGCAGTTTGTCTGCAGTTTCAATCCAAGAGACCCAGTACTTC. The V call is TRBV27, the J call TRBJ2-5; D gene unclear. This CDR3 spans 16 amino acids. The germline gives CDR1 MNHEY, CDR2 SMNVEV (reference sequence). V was cut by 3 bases and J by 1 base, with 15 bases left in between.

V usage is TRBV9 and J usage is TRBJ2-1; D is uncertain. CDR3 size: 20 residues. With 0 bases removed from V and 0 bases from J, the gap between germline ends came to 22 bases. Germline V gene sequence: CDR1 SGDLS, CDR2 YYNGEE. CDR3 sequence (DNA): TGTGCCAGCAGCGTAGATTCGCCAGGTAGTTCCCGAAACTCCTACAATGAGCAGTTCTTC. Its protein product is CASSVDSPGSSRNSYNEQFF.

This clonotype showed up many times. The CDR3 nucleotides are TGCGCCAGCAGCCAAGATCATTACGGCCCCTACGAGCAGTACTTC. Translation: CASSQDHYGPYEQYF. The chain recombines TRBV4-3 with TRBJ2-7; D gene unclear. Germline assignment: CDR1 LGHNA and CDR2 YSLEER. V lost 0 bases and J 2 bases, leaving 11 bases between the germline ends. The CDR3 covers 15 residues.

The V gene is TRBV7-9, the J gene TRBJ1-1; 8 bases are a match to TRBD1. Germline CDR1 and CDR2: SEHNR and FQNEAQ (reference sequence). The CDR3 length is 16 residues. V trimming: 4 bases; J trimming: 0 bases; junction bases outside the gene matches: 7. The CDR3 here is CASSSPGTGMNTEAFF. CDR3 nucleotide sequence: TGTGCCAGCAGCTCTCCCGGGACAGGAATGAACACTGAAGCTTTCTTT.

This clonotype was counted at least ten times. V is TRBV20-1 and J is TRBJ2-5; D not resolved. V shed 3 bases and J shed 4 bases, with 15 bases lying between them. Germline CDR1 and CDR2: DFQATT and SNEGSKA (reference sequence). CDR3 length equals 14 residues. Here the CDR3 reads CSASPSTSIETQYF. The DNA for the CDR3 is TGCAGTGCTAGCCCCTCCACCAGTATAGAGACCCAGTACTTC.

This clonotype was counted at least ten times. The rearrangement uses TRBV28 and TRBJ2-5, with a weak D call TRBD2 (7 bases). V dropped 10 bases and J dropped 0 bases, with 18 bases sitting between them. The CDR3 extends over 15 amino acids. Germline CDR1 MDHEN, CDR2 SYDVKM. For the CDR3, the DNA is TGTGCCATACAAGGGGGGGGGGCAAACCAAGAGACCCAGTACTTC. Its protein is CAIQGGGANQETQYF.

This clonotype was seen repeatedly, ten times or more. The CDR3 here is CATSRVYLRDRGHNEQFF. As DNA, the CDR3 is TGTGCCACCAGCAGAGTTTATCTCCGGGACAGGGGGCACAATGAGCAGTTCTTC. The gene calls are TRBV15 and TRBJ2-1; 12 nucleotides agree with TRBD1. The trim removed 1 base at V and 5 bases at J, leaving 9 bases unmatched. This CDR3 has 18 amino acids. Germline V lookup: CDR1 LNHNV, CDR2 YYDKDF (reference sequence). The variable domain in full, with the rest retrieved from reference TRBV15 and TRBJ2-1, is DAMVIQNPRYQVTQFGKPVTLSCSQTLNHNVMYWYQQKSSQAPKLLFHYYDKDFNNEADTPDNFQSRRPNTSFCFLDIRSPGLGDTAMYLCATSRVYLRDRGHNEQFFGPGTRLTVL.

This clonotype was detected many times. V usage is TRBV2 and J usage is TRBJ2-5; the D gene is possibly TRBD1 (6 bases). V shed 6 bases and J shed 5 bases, with 10 bases lying between them. The CDR3 extends over 12 amino acids. Germline V gene lookup returns CDR1 SNHLY and CDR2 FYNNEI. In DNA, the CDR3 is TGTGCCAGCAGCGGACAGACGGAGACCCAGTACTTC. As protein: CASSGQTETQYF.

The CDR3 DNA reads as TGTGTAGAGCGGGGGGGGGTTGAGCAGTTCTTC. Its translation: CVERGGVEQFF. The chain recombines TRBV7-9 with TRBJ2-1; TRBD2 aligns across 10 bases. The CDR3 is 11 amino acids. Germline V gives CDR1 SEHNR, CDR2 FQNEAQ (reference sequence).

This clonotype has more than one count but fewer than ten. The gene calls are TRBV2 and TRBJ1-1, with D possibly matching TRBD1 (5 bases). V was shortened by 6 bases and J by 3 bases, with 26 bases between the two germline ends. The germline V gene has CDR1 SNHLY and CDR2 FYNNEI. CDR3 length: 18 amino acids. The CDR3 DNA reads as TGTGCCAGCAGAAGAATAGGGACGGACCCTAAAAGTCACACTGAAGCTTTCTTT. Amino acids: CASRRIGTDPKSHTEAFF.

This sequence joins TRBV27 and TRBJ2-7; weak D call: TRBD1 (6 bases). There are 14 residues in the CDR3. Trimming cost V 3 bases and J 5 bases, with 14 bases left between them. The germline V gene has CDR1 MNHEY and CDR2 SMNVEV (reference sequence). Here the CDR3 reads CASSFRGGAHEQYF. As DNA, the CDR3 is TGTGCCAGCAGTTTCCGAGGGGGTGCCCACGAGCAGTACTTC.

By sample share, this clonotype is medium-sized (0.01 to 0.1%). CDR3 sequence: CASSPDTNTDTQYF. CDR3 in DNA: TGTGCCAGCAGCCCAGACACAAACACAGATACGCAGTATTTT. The chain recombines TRBV7-2 with TRBJ2-3; D is uncertain. Trimming took 5 bases from V and 2 from J, leaving 11 bases between them. CDR1 SGHTA and CDR2 FQGNSA come from the germline V gene. This CDR3 region has 14 residues.